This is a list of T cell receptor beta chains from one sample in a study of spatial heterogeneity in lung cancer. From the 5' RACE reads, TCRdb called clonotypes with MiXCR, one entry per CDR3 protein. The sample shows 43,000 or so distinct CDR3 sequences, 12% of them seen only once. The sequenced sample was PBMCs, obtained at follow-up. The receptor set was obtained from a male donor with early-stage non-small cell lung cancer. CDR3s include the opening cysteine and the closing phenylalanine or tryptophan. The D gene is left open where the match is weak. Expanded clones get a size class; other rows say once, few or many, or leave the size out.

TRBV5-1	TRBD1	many	CASSRTGAGANVLTF
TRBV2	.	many	CASSAASSNYGYTF
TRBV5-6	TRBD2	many	CASSTEMGLAGNEQFF
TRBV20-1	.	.	CSAATYEQYF
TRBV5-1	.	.	CASSLDQAGRPPLHF
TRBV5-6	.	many	CASSSLGGNQPQHF
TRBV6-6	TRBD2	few	CASSYGTSGRANEQYF
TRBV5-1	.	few	CASSPGTGANVLTF
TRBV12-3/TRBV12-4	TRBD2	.	CASSGTGTSNREQYF
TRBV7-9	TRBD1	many	CASSSGQTGSNEKLFF
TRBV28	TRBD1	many	CASKRTGIGYEQYF
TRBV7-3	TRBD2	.	CASSASGRAYEQYF
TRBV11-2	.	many	CASSLPTGIGETQYF
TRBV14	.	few	CASSQERSGETQYF
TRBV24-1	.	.	CATSDFDYTEAFF
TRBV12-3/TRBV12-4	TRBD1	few	CASSLTWDRGGWGYTF
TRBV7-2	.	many	CASRRGNQPQHF
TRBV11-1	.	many	CASSSGGGGAGGELFF
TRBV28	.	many	CASSTPSGATLHF
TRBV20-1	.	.	CSVEGQNGNQPQHF
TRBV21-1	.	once	CASSKAGHRELGAYEQYF
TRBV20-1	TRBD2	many	CSAPETGLVGETQYF
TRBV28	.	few	CASTRGGSVMGPLHF
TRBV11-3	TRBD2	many	CASSTGLAGSTDTQYF
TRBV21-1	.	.	CASMAGPSYEQYF
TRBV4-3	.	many	CASSQDSSSSGANVLTF
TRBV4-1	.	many	CASSQDVQPDTQYF
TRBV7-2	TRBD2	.	CASSRGLAGGTQYF
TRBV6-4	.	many	CASSTQGGTEAFF
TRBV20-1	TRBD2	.	CSARDAGGYEQYF
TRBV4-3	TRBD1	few	CASSQGSSGTALDTQYF
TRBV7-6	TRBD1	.	CASSRATDRVGYEQYF
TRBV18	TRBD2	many	CASSSTSSTDTQYF
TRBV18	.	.	CASSRERAKNIQYF
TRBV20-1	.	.	CSAPPGSDNEKLFF
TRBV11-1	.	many	CASSLGLTSGELFF
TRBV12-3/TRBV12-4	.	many	CASSTRLLGELFF
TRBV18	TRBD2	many	CASSPPLTGLDAPYEQYF
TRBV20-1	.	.	CSAHLRTSDTQYF
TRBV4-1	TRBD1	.	CASSQGQGANTEAFF
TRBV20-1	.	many	CSARQGNTGELFF
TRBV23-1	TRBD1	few	CASSQFPLQGHLYYEQYF
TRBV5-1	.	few	CASSLAGGSPLHF
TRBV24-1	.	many	CATSDPSFTEAFF
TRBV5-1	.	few	CASSNDRLGEQYF
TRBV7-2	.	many	CASSLRRNTEAFF
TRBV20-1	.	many	CSASVQANIQGYTF
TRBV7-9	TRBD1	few	CASSPWDRNTEAFF
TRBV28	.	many	CASQGPHSGDADDTQYF
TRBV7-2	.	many	CASSLGYRGTEAFF
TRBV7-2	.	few	CASSSPGARELFF
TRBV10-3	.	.	CAIQAGTGELFF
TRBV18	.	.	CASSLGDHEQYF